Listed below are T cell receptor beta chains from one sample, sequenced in a study of OX40 agonist ivuxolimab in advanced cancers. The protocol was immunoSEQ multiplex PCR, while the TCRdb copy is restricted to in-frame clones and leaves out a portion. The sample yields fewer than 90,000 clones, around 89% seen once. This specimen consisted of CD4+ or CD8+ T cells sorted from blood, obtained in a trial of the OX40 agonist ivuxolimab. These TCRs come from an adult with an advanced solid tumor such as melanoma, head and neck, liver or kidney cancer. The CDR3 runs from the conserved cysteine through the conserved F or W. A D gene is named only where the DNA matches it firmly. Rows give clone size only sometimes, using once, few, many, or a class for an expanded clone.

clone_size	d_call	v_call	j_call	cdr3_aa	cdr3_nt
.	.	TRBV10-3	TRBJ2-7	CAIKGSMGFYEQYF	TGTGCCATCAAAGGTAGTATGGGCTTCTACGAGCAGTACTTC
.	.	TRBV18	TRBJ1-1	CASSPIGDTEAFF	TGTGCCAGCTCACCAATAGGGGACACTGAAGCTTTCTTT
.	.	TRBV7-8	TRBJ1-5	CASSLVEENQPQHF	TGTGCCAGCAGCTTAGTGGAAGAGAATCAGCCCCAGCATTTT
.	TRBD1	TRBV6-5	TRBJ2-2	CASKGDRGVGELFF	TGTGCCAGCAAGGGAGACAGGGGGGTCGGGGAGCTGTTTTTT
.	.	TRBV7-9	TRBJ1-1	CATAVGNTEAFF	TGTGCCACTGCCGTGGGGAACACTGAAGCTTTCTTT
.	TRBD2	TRBV9	TRBJ2-2	CASSVERAAGGIGELFF	TGTGCCAGCAGCGTAGAGAGAGCGGCGGGAGGGATCGGGGAGCTGTTTTTT
.	TRBD1	TRBV4-3	TRBJ2-5	CASSRTGSGVSETQYF	TGCGCCAGCAGCCGGACAGGGAGTGGGGTTTCGGAGACCCAGTACTTC
.	.	TRBV6-1	TRBJ1-5	CASSEIRSQPQHF	TGTGCCAGCAGTGAGATAAGGAGCCAGCCCCAGCATTTT
.	.	TRBV6-4	TRBJ2-5	CASSGPRDPGEGTQYF	TGTGCCAGCAGTGGGCCGCGGGACCCCGGAGAAGGGACCCAGTACTTC
.	TRBD2	TRBV6-6	TRBJ2-5	CASSYGSSGGQETQYF	TGTGCCAGCAGTTACGGGTCTAGCGGGGGCCAAGAGACCCAGTACTTC
.	.	TRBV19	TRBJ2-7	CASSKGVYEQYF	TGTGCCAGTAGTAAGGGGGTCTACGAGCAGTACTTC
once	.	TRBV5-6	TRBJ1-4	CASSQFLRRGATNEKLFF	TGTGCCAGCAGTCAATTTCTTCGGAGGGGAGCAACTAATGAAAAACTGTTTTTT
.	.	TRBV30	TRBJ2-2	CAWSHNTGELFF	TGTGCCTGGAGTCACAACACCGGGGAGCTGTTTTTT
.	.	TRBV19	TRBJ1-1	CASREGGRNTEAFF	TGTGCCAGTAGGGAAGGGGGTCGGAACACTGAAGCTTTCTTT
.	.	TRBV10-3	TRBJ1-5	CAISESQGVQPQHF	TGTGCCATCAGTGAGTCACAGGGTGTTCAGCCCCAGCATTTT
.	.	TRBV19	TRBJ1-1	CASSPPPAALNTEAFF	TGTGCCAGTAGTCCCCCCCCGGCGGCCTTGAACACTGAAGCTTTCTTT
.	.	TRBV7-9	TRBJ2-7	CASSTQGGVLTEQYF	TGTGCCAGCAGCACCCAGGGGGGGGTTTTAACCGAGCAGTACTTC
.	.	TRBV19	TRBJ2-7	CASSREFCEQYF	TGTGCCAGTAGTCGGGAGTTCTGCGAGCAGTACTTC
.	.	TRBV6-1	TRBJ1-5	CASSEQGAGMKAPQHF	TGTGCCAGCAGTGAGCAAGGGGCAGGGATGAAAGCGCCCCAGCATTTT
.	TRBD1	TRBV18	TRBJ2-3	CASSGTDTDTQYF	TGTGCCAGTTCCGGGACAGACACAGATACGCAGTATTTT
.	.	TRBV19	TRBJ2-7	CASSIWGYEQYF	TGTGCCAGTAGTATTTGGGGGTACGAGCAGTACTTC
.	.	TRBV14	TRBJ2-7	CASSQAGSSSYEQYF	TGTGCCAGCAGCCAAGCTGGGTCAAGCTCCTACGAGCAGTACTTC
.	.	TRBV14	TRBJ2-1	CASSQDGAEQFF	TGTGCCAGCAGCCAAGATGGGGCAGAGCAGTTCTTC
.	TRBD2	TRBV19	TRBJ2-7	CASSRELAGVFYEQYF	TGTGCCAGTAGTAGAGAACTAGCGGGAGTCTTCTACGAGCAGTACTTC
.	TRBD2	TRBV19	TRBJ2-3	CASSIETGGRAGATDTQYF	TGTGCCAGTAGTATAGAGACCGGTGGGAGGGCCGGGGCGACAGATACGCAGTATTTT
once	TRBD2	TRBV2	TRBJ2-1	CASSEGGSLGNEQFF	TGTGCCAGCAGTGAGGGCGGGAGCCTGGGAAATGAGCAGTTCTTC
.	TRBD2	TRBV6-6	TRBJ2-2	CASRLAETGELFF	TGTGCCAGCCGCCTAGCGGAGACCGGGGAGCTGTTTTTT
.	.	TRBV2	TRBJ2-7	CASRAGMYEQYF	TGTGCCAGCCGGGCAGGGATGTACGAGCAGTACTTC
.	.	TRBV7-2	TRBJ2-1	CASSLALFQINEQFF	TGTGCCAGCAGCTTAGCCCTTTTTCAAATTAATGAGCAGTTCTTC
.	TRBD2	TRBV5-5	TRBJ2-1	CASSLVWRTSGYNEQFF	TGTGCCAGCAGCTTGGTGTGGCGGACTAGCGGCTACAATGAGCAGTTCTTC
.	.	TRBV11-3	TRBJ1-1	CASSFRFTEAFF	TGTGCCAGCAGCTTCAGGTTCACTGAAGCTTTCTTT
.	.	TRBV5-1	TRBJ2-7	CASSSRDSGSYEQYF	TGCGCCAGCAGCTCCCGGGACTCTGGGTCCTACGAGCAGTACTTC
.	.	TRBV6-1	TRBJ1-5	CASTANLILHQPQHF	TGTGCCAGCACCGCCAATCTTATACTGCATCAGCCCCAGCATTTT
.	.	TRBV6-5	TRBJ1-1	CASRTADGISEAFF	TGTGCCAGCAGGACGGCGGACGGGATCTCTGAAGCTTTCTTT
.	.	TRBV6-4	TRBJ1-2	CASSDSGGEGGYTF	TGTGCCAGCAGTGACTCGGGGGGCGAGGGTGGCTACACCTTC
.	TRBD1	TRBV29-1	TRBJ1-1	CSVERDRNTEAFF	TGCAGCGTTGAGAGGGACAGGAACACTGAAGCTTTCTTT
.	.	TRBV19	TRBJ2-1	CASRDDTLVDNEQFF	TGTGCCAGTAGGGACGACACACTAGTAGACAATGAGCAGTTCTTC
.	TRBD2	TRBV27	TRBJ2-1	CASRERDRRGTSGRAGPYNEQFF	TGTGCCAGCAGGGAAAGGGACAGAAGGGGGACTAGCGGGAGGGCCGGCCCCTACAATGAGCAGTTCTTC
.	.	TRBV2	TRBJ1-4	CASSESSGVEKLFF	TGTGCCAGCAGTGAATCCTCGGGTGTTGAAAAACTGTTTTTT
.	.	TRBV6-1	TRBJ1-1	CASSEALVRWNTEAFF	TGTGCCAGCAGTGAAGCGCTGGTACGGTGGAACACTGAAGCTTTCTTT
.	TRBD2	TRBV18	TRBJ2-7	CASSPLRGGSYEQYF	TGTGCCAGCTCACCACTCCGGGGGGGCTCCTACGAGCAGTACTTC
.	.	TRBV6-1	TRBJ2-1	CASSASRNEQFF	TGTGCCAGCAGTGCAAGTAGAAATGAGCAGTTCTTC
.	TRBD1	TRBV9	TRBJ1-3	CASSKQGAAGNTIYF	TGTGCCAGCAGCAAACAGGGGGCCGCTGGAAACACCATATATTTT
.	TRBD1	TRBV5-5	TRBJ2-7	CASSSGQGISYEQYF	TGTGCCAGCAGCTCGGGACAGGGAATCTCCTACGAGCAGTACTTC
.	.	TRBV19	TRBJ2-1	CASTPSWGNEQFF	TGTGCCAGTACCCCATCATGGGGAAATGAGCAGTTCTTC
few	.	TRBV19	TRBJ1-3	CASSVRPTSSGNTIYF	TGTGCCAGTAGTGTCAGGCCTACGAGCTCTGGAAACACCATATATTTT
once	.	TRBV5-4	TRBJ2-2	CASSGVGVSGELFF	TGTGCCAGCAGCGGAGTGGGAGTATCCGGGGAGCTGTTTTTT
.	.	TRBV11-3	TRBJ2-7	CASSLGEPYEQYF	TGTGCCAGCAGCTTAGGGGAACCCTACGAGCAGTACTTC
.	TRBD2	TRBV6-1	TRBJ2-3	CASSGGPSGSPDTQYF	TGTGCCAGCAGTGGGGGTCCTAGCGGGAGCCCCGATACGCAGTATTTT
.	TRBD2	TRBV18	TRBJ2-1	CASSRRGLAGDFSYNEQFF	TGTGCCAGCTCTCGGCGGGGACTAGCGGGAGATTTCTCCTACAATGAGCAGTTCTTC